These 15 T cell receptor beta chains were all obtained from the same sample, sequenced in a study of T-cell reconstitution after alpha-beta-depleted transplantation in children. Unique molecular identifiers were incorporated into the prepared TCRbeta library. TCRdb processed the PCR reads anew with MiXCR; each CDR3 protein has one entry. The repertoire holds about 600,000 distinct CDR3 sequences, 13% seen once, with approximately 2% in the top ten. The input for sequencing was PBMCs, mostly from graft donor cells, taken 360 days after TCRalphabeta/CD19-depleted stem cell transplant. These receptors were obtained from a male patient younger than 18 who had a stem cell transplant for acute myeloid leukemia, so the T cells may come from the graft donor.

This clonotype has only a few counts. The chain is built from TRBV28 and TRBJ1-2, with 9 bases identical to TRBD1. This CDR3 is built from 17 residues. From germline, CDR1 is MDHEN and CDR2 SYDVKM. The V segment lost 1 base and the J segment 4 bases; nucleotides outside the gene matches: 10. The CDR3 spells CASSLLVGQGLIYGYTF. The DNA for the CDR3 is TGTGCCAGCAGTTTATTGGTTGGACAGGGGCTTATCTATGGCTACACCTTC.

This clonotype was detected only a few times. This rearrangement joins TRBV7-8 to TRBJ1-2, with D possibly matching TRBD1 (6 bases). The ends were cut back, 6 bases at V and 3 bases at J, with 17 bases in the middle. This CDR3 region has 15 residues. From germline, CDR1 is SGHVS and CDR2 FQNEAQ. The CDR3 loop is CASSLSPGHDYGYTF. In DNA, the CDR3 is TGTGCCAGCAGTTTATCTCCGGGACATGACTATGGCTACACCTTC. The full variable domain, rest sourced from reference TRBV7-8 and TRBJ1-2, is GAGVSQSPRYKVAKRGQDVALRCDPISGHVSLFWYQQALGQGPEFLTYFQNEAQLDKSGLPSDRFFAERPEGSVSTLKIQRTQQEDSAVYLCASSLSPGHDYGYTFGSGTRLTVV.

V is TRBV12-3 or TRBV12-4 and J is TRBJ2-7; 7 bases match TRBD1. This CDR3 region has 13 residues. Unmatched junction bases numbered 6, after V lost 6 bases and J lost 4 bases. The CDR3 bases are TGTGCCAGCAGGGGGACAGTTGGGTACGAGCAGTACTTC. Translated: CASRGTVGYEQYF.

On this clonotype itself: A much more abundant neighbour one base away suggests this may be a read error. The CDR3 ends on some other residue instead of the conserved phenylalanine or tryptophan, so this is likely a read error. The rearrangement links TRBV18 to TRBJ2-4, with 9 nucleotides matching TRBD1. CDR3 size: 16 residues. Germline-derived CDR1 and CDR2 are KGHSH and LQKENI. Trimming removed 5 bases from V and 2 bases from J; junction bases left unmatched: 7. The DNA of the CDR3 is TGTGCCAGCTCATCACAGGGGGCACTGTCCAAAAACATTCAGTACTAC. Translated: CASSSQGALSKNIQYY.

In its sample, this clonotype was seen many times. The chain couples TRBV29-1 to TRBJ2-7, with D possibly matching TRBD2 (6 bases). The CDR3 has 12 residues. The V gene lost 4 bases and the J gene lost 2 bases, with 9 bases spanning the gap. Germline lookup yields CDR1 SQVTM and CDR2 ANQGSEA. The CDR3 DNA follows: TGCAGCGTTGCCGGGGGACCCTACGAGCAGTACTTC. Translating gives CSVAGGPYEQYF.

This clonotype was observed a few times. This chain uses TRBV10-3 with TRBJ2-5; possible D gene TRBD2, 6 bases. Trimming took 3 bases from V and 4 from J, leaving 15 bases between them. CDR1 ENHRY and CDR2 SYGVKD come from the germline V gene. The CDR3 covers 15 residues. The CDR3 loop is CAISDGGNPPETQYF. CDR3 DNA: TGTGCCATCAGTGATGGCGGGAACCCTCCAGAGACCCAGTACTTC.

The table lists this clonotype with many counts. V and J are TRBV14 and TRBJ2-1, with 13 bases fitting TRBD2. V trimming: 1 base; J trimming: 5 bases; junction bases outside the gene matches: 17. The germline CDR1 and CDR2 sequences are SGHDN and FVKESK. The CDR3 has 21 residues. The CDR3 spells CASSQGTIPGLAGKYNNEQFF. CDR3 coding DNA: TGTGCCAGCAGCCAAGGAACGATCCCGGGACTAGCGGGAAAGTATAACAATGAGCAGTTCTTC.

This clonotype was seen only a few times. The CDR3 sequence is CASSYLIPSGGTASTDTQYF. CDR3 nucleotide sequence: TGTGCCAGCAGCTATCTAATACCTAGCGGGGGGACGGCTAGCACAGATACGCAGTATTTT. The genes are TRBV7-6 and TRBJ2-3; TRBD2 matches 11 bases. Trimming took 4 bases from V and 0 from J; bases not matched to a gene: 15. The CDR3 is 20 residues long. Germline CDR1 SGHVS, CDR2 FNYEAQ.

This rearrangement joins TRBV7-8 to TRBJ2-5; 8 bases line up with TRBD1. In germline, CDR1 is SGHVS, CDR2 FQNEAQ. The V gene end was trimmed by 6 bases and the J gene end by 5 bases; junction bases not matched to a gene: 11. This CDR3 spans 15 amino acids. This CDR3 is CASSTTGALGETQYF. The CDR3 DNA follows: TGTGCCAGCAGTACGACAGGGGCCCTGGGGGAGACCCAGTACTTC.

The chain has TRBV29-1 and TRBJ2-7; 10 bases match TRBD1. Trimming at V came to 6 bases and at J to 2 bases, leaving 7 bases not matched to a gene. Looked up from germline, CDR1 is SQVTM and CDR2 is ANQGSEA. This CDR3 has 14 residues. DNA of the CDR3: TGCAGCGTGGCCGGGGGACAGGGGCCCTACGAGCAGTACTTC. It encodes CSVAGGQGPYEQYF.

This clonotype was detected a few times. The chain is built from TRBV14 and TRBJ2-1; D remains ambiguous. Trimming left V 3 bases short and J 0 bases short, with 18 bases between. Germline V gene data show CDR1 as SGHDN and CDR2 as FVKESK. This CDR3 is 18 amino acids long. CDR3 coding DNA: TGTGCCAGCAGCCATTATTTGGCCCCTCAGAGCTCCTACAATGAGCAGTTCTTC. Encoded protein: CASSHYLAPQSSYNEQFF.

The chain recombines TRBV20-1 with TRBJ2-3, with 11 positions matching TRBD2. The V gene's germline CDR1 is DFQATT and CDR2 SNEGSKA (reference sequence). The V segment lost 4 bases and the J segment 2 bases; nucleotides outside the gene matches: 5. This CDR3 region has 15 residues. CDR3 loop: CSATRTSGYTDTQYF. The CDR3 nucleotides read TGCAGTGCTACCCGGACTAGCGGGTACACAGATACGCAGTATTTT.

This clonotype was recorded a few times. This chain uses TRBV6-1 with TRBJ1-3; D gene ambiguous. The CDR3 covers 14 residues. The ends were cut back, 2 bases at V and 2 bases at J, with 7 bases in the middle. Germline loops: CDR1 MNHNS, CDR2 SASEGT. The CDR3: CASSETHPGNTIYF. CDR3 bases: TGTGCCAGCAGTGAAACGCACCCTGGAAACACCATATATTTT.

The rearrangement joins TRBV30 to TRBJ2-1; D perhaps matches TRBD1 (7 bases). Germline V gene data show CDR1 as GTSNPN and CDR2 as SVGIG (reference sequence). V lost 3 bases and J lost 0, with 12 bases in between. This CDR3 has 15 residues. CDR3 sequence (DNA): TGTGCCTGGAGCGCAGGGGGGAGCTCCTACAATGAGCAGTTCTTC. Protein sequence: CAWSAGGSSYNEQFF.

This clonotype was seen only a few times. V gene TRBV30 combines with J gene TRBJ1-2, with 9 bases lining up with TRBD1. The CDR3 is 14 residues long. V shed 1 base and J 8 bases; nucleotides not matched to a gene: 8. Germline V lookup: CDR1 GTSNPN, CDR2 SVGIG (reference sequence). This chain's CDR3 is CAWSDIRQGVGYTF. The CDR3 nucleotides read TGTGCCTGGAGTGATATCCGACAGGGGGTGGGCTACACCTTC.